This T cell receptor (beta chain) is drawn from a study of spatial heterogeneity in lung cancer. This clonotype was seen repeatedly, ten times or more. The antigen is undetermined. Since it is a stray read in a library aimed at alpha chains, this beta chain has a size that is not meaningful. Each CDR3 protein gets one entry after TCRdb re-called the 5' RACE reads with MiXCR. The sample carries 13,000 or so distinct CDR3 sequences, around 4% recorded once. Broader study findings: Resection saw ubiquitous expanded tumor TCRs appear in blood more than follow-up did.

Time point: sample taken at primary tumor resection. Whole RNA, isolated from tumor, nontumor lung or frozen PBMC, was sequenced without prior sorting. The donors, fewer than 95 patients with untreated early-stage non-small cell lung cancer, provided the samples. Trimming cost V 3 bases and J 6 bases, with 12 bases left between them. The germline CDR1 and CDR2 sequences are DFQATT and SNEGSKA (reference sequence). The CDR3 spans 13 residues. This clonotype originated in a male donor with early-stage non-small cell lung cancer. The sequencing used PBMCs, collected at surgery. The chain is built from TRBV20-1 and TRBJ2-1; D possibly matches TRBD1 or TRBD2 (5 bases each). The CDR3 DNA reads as TGCAGTGCTAGCGGGGAGAGGGGCAATGAGCAGTTCTTC. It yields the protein CSASGERGNEQFF.